The source of this T cell receptor beta chain is a study of PD-1 blockade in classical Hodgkin lymphoma. Sequenced by immunoSEQ multiplex PCR; TCRdb stores in-frame clones only, minus some. In the table there are about 58,000 clones, roughly 90% of which are singletons. V lost 2 bases to trimming and J lost 6 bases, with 14 bases between them. The CDR3 runs 14 residues. Germline CDR1 MNHNS, CDR2 SASEGT. As for this clone: Its antigen is not identified.

General study results and limits: For complete responders, baseline diversity was comparable to that of newly diagnosed patients.

Each and every patient relapsed after autologous stem cell transplantation, and patients got differing brentuximab vedotin exposure. The sequence was obtained from a human donor with classical Hodgkin lymphoma. The gene calls are TRBV6-1 and TRBJ2-7, with D maybe TRBD1 (6 bases). The sample was peripheral blood mononuclear cells (PBMCs), taken before the second cycle of nivolumab. In DNA, the CDR3 is TGTGCCAGCAGTGAATATTGGGACACACCCGAGCAGTACTTC. Translating it yields CASSEYWDTPEQYF.